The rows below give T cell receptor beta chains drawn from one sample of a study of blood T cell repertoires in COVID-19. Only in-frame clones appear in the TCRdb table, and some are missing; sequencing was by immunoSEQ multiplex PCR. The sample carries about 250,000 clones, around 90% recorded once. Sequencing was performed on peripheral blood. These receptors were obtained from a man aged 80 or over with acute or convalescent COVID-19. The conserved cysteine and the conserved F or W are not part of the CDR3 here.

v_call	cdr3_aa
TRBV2	ASSDQGGITNEKLF
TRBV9	ASSVVEGKTEAF
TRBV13	ASSMPGQASSYEQY
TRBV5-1	ASSLQGVNEQY
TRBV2	ASKKGGPSYNEQF
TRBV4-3	ASSQGRNYGYT
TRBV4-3	ASSQEQGTEAF
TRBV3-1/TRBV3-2	ASSQGSHSYEQY
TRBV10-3	AISEGGRSGYNEQF
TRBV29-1	SVSGTGGDEQY
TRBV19	ASSNGKGTDTQY
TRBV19	ASSKTSVREQF
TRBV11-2	ASSLGSYGYT
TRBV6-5	ASSYMQGARTEAF
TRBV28	ASSFGTGGRVGGYT
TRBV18	ASSPSSPGNTDTQY
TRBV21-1	ASSKGLAGFNEQF
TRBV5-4	ASSSTSANTGELF
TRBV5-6	ASSWDSQDYNEQF
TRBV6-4	ASSREDGIQPQH
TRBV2	ASVPTGGRTDTQY
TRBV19	ASSMVLYRDSQNEQF
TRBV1	TSRGGQVKSNQPQH
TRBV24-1	ATSDPSTSGGLGDTQY
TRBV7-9	ASSSTARPNEKLF
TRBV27	ASSLLSGGSSYNEQF
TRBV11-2	ASSVGAGAKH
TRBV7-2	ASSLVGLAGVSSYNEQF
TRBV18	ASSVQGSGANVLT
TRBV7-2	ASSPGPDREPF
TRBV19	ASGGGLAGNEQF
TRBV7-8	ASSIGASSANYGYT
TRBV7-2	ASSFQGAGANVLT
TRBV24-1	ATSDPTSSGTGELF
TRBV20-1	SAKLVRPQH
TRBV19	ASRLADTQY
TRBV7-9	ASSLELASGGHTGELF
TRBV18	ASSPGINEKLF
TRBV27	ASSPRRGGELF
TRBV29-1	SVVSDTEAF
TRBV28	ASRRGLTNYGYT